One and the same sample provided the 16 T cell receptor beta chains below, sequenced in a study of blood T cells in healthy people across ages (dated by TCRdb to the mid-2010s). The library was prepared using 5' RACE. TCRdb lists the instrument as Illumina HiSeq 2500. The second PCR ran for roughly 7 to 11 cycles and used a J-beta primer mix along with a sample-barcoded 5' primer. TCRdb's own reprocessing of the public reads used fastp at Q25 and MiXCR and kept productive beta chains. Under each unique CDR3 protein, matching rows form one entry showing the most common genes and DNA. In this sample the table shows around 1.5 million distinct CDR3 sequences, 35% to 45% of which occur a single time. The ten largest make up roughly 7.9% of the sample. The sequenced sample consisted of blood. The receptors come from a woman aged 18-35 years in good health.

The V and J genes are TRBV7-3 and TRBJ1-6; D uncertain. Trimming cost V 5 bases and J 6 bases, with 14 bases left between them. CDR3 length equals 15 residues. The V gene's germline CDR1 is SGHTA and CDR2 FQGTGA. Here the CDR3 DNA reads TGTGCCAGCAGCCGCGGACGGGAACTTAATTCACCCCTCCACTTT. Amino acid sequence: CASSRGRELNSPLHF. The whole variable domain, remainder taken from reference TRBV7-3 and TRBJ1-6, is GAGVSQTPSNKVTEKGKYVELRCDPISGHTALYWYRQSLGQGPEFLIYFQGTGAADDSGLPNDRFFAVRPEGSVSTLKIQRTERGDSAVYLCASSRGRELNSPLHFGNGTRLTVT.

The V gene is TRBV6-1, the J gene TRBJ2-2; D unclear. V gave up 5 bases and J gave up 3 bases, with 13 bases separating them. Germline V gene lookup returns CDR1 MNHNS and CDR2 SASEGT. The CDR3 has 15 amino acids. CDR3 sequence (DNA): TGTGCCAGCAGTTGGGGTTTTATCGACACCGGGGAGCTGTTTTTT. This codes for CASSWGFIDTGELFF.

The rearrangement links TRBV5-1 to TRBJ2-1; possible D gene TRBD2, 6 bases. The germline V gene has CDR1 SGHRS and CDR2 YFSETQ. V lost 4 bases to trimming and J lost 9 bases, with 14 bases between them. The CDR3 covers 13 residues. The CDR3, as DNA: TGCGCCAGCAGCGGGGGACTCGTACTTGAGCAGTTCTTC. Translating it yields CASSGGLVLEQFF.

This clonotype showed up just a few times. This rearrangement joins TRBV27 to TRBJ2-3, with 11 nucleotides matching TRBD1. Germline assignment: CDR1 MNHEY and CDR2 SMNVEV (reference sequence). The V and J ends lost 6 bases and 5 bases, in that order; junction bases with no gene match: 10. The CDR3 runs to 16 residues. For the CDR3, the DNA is TGTGCCAGCAGAGACCGGGACAGGGGGTTTGTAGATACGCAGTATTTT. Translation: CASRDRDRGFVDTQYF.

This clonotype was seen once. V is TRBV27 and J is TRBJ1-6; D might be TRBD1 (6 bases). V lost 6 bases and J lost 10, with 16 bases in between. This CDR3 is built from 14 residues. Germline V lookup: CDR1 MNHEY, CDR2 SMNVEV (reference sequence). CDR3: CASSPGTWTSPLHF. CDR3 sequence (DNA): TGTGCCAGCAGCCCAGGGACATGGACGTCACCCCTCCACTTT.

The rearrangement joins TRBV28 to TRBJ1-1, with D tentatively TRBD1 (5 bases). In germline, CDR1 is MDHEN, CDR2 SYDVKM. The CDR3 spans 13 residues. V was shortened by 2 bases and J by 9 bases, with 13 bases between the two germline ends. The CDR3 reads CASSLAGAVKAFF. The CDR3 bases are TGTGCCAGCAGTTTAGCCGGGGCCGTTAAAGCTTTCTTT.

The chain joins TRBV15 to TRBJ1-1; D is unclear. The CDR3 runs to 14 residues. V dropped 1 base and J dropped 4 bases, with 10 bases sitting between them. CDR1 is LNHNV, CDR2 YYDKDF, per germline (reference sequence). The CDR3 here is CATSRVAEGTEAFF. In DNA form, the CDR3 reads TGTGCCACCAGCAGAGTGGCCGAAGGCACTGAAGCTTTCTTT.

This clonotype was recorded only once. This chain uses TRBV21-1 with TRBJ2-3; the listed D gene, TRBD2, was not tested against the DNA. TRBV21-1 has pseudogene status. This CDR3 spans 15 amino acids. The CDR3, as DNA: TGTGCCAGCAGCAAGGCTTCGGACTGGACAGATACGCAGTATTTT. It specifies CASSKASDWTDTQYF.

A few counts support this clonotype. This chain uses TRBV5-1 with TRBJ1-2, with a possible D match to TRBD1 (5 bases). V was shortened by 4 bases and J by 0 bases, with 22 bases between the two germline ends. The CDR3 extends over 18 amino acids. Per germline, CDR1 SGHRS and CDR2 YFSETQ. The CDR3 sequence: CASSLPLPGQGSNYGYTF. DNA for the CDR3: TGCGCCAGCAGCCTTCCCCTTCCTGGGCAGGGATCTAACTATGGCTACACCTTC.

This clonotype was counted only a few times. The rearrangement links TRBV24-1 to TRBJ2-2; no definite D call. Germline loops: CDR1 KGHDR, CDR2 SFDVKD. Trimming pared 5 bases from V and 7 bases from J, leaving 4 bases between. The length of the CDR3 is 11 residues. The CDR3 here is CATSGGGELFF. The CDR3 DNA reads TGTGCCACCAGTGGTGGCGGGGAGCTGTTTTTT.

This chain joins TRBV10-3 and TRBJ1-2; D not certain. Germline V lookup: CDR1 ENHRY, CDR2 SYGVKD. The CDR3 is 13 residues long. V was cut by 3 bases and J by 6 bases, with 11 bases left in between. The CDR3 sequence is CAISERVSDGYTF. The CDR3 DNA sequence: TGTGCCATCAGTGAACGGGTTTCGGATGGCTACACCTTC.

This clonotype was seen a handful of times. The CDR3 protein is CSGGGPSYNEQFF. CDR3 DNA sequence: TGCAGTGGCGGGGGCCCCTCCTACAATGAGCAGTTCTTC. The V gene is TRBV20-1, the J gene TRBJ2-1; weak D call: TRBD2 (7 bases). V was shortened by 7 bases and J by 0 bases, with 10 bases between the two germline ends. The V gene's germline CDR1 is DFQATT and CDR2 SNEGSKA (reference sequence). CDR3 size: 13 residues.

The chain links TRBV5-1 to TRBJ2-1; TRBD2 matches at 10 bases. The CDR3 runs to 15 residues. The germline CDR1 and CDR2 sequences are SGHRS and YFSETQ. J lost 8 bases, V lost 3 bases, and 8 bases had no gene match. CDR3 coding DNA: TGCGCCAGCAGCTCCCTAGCGGGAGCCGGGGATGAGCAGTTCTTC. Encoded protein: CASSSLAGAGDEQFF.

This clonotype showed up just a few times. The CDR3 region is CSAPEGGRYGYTF. The CDR3 coding sequence is TGCAGTGCTCCCGAAGGGGGGAGGTATGGCTACACCTTC. The chain joins TRBV20-1 to TRBJ1-2; a possible D gene is TRBD1 (6 bases). V was cut by 5 bases and J by 5 bases, with 15 bases left in between. Per germline, CDR1 DFQATT and CDR2 SNEGSKA (reference sequence). This CDR3 is built from 13 residues.

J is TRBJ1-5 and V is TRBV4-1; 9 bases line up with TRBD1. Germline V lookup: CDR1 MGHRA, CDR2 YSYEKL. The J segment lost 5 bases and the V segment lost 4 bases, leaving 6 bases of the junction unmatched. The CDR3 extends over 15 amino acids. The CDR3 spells CASSRRTGEDQPQHF. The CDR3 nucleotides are TGCGCCAGCAGCCGGAGGACAGGGGAAGATCAGCCCCAGCATTTT.

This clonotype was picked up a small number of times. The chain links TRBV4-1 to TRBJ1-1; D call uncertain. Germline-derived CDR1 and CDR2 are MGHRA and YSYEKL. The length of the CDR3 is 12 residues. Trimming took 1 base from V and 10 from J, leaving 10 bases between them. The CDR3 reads CASSQGQKAAFF. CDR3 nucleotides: TGCGCCAGCAGCCAAGGCCAAAAGGCAGCTTTCTTT.